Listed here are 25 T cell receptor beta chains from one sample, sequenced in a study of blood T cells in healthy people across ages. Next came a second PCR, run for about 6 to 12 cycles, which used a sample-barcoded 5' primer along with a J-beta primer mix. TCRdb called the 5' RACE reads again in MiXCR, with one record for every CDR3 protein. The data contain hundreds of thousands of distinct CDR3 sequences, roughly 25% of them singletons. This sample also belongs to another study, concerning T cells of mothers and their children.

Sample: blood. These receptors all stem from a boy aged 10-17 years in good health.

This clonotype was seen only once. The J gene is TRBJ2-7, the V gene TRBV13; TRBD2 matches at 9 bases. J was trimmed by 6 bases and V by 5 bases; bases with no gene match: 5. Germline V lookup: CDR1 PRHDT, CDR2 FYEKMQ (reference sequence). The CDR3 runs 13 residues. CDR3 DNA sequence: TGTGCCAGCAGCCTCAGTAGCGGGAGCGAGCAGTACTTC. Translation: CASSLSSGSEQYF.

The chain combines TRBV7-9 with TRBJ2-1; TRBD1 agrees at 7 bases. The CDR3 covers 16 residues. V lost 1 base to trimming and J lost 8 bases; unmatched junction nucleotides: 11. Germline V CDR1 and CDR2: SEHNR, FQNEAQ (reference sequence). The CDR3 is CASSLDASDRDDEQFF. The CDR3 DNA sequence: TGTGCCAGCAGCTTAGACGCGAGTGACAGGGACGATGAGCAGTTCTTC.

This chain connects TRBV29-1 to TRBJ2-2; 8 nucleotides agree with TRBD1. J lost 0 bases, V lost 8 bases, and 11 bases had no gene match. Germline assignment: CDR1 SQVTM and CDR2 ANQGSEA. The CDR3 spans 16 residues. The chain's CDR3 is CSTPGTGPTNTGELFF. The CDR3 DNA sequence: TGCAGCACACCCGGGACAGGCCCCACGAACACCGGGGAGCTGTTTTTT.

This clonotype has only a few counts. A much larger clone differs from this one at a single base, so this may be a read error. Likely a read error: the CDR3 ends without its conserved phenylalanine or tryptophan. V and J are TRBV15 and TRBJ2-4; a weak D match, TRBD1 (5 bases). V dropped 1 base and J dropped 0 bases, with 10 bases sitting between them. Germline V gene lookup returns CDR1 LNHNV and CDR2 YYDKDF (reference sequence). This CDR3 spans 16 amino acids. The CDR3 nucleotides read TGTGCCACCAGCAGAGGCAGGGTCCTAGCCAAAAACATTCAGTACCTC. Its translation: CATSRGRVLAKNIQYL.

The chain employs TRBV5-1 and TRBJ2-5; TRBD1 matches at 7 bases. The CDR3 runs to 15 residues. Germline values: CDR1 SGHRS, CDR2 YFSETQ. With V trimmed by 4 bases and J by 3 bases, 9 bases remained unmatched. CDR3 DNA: TGCGCCAGCAGCCACGATAGACAGGGTGAAGAGACCCAGTACTTC. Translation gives CASSHDRQGEETQYF. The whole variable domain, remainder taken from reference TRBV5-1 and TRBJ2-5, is KAGVTQTPRYLIKTRGQQVTLSCSPISGHRSVSWYQQTPGQGLQFLFEYFSETQRNKGNFPGRFSGRQFSNSRSEMNVSTLELGDSALYLCASSHDRQGEETQYFGPGTRLLVL.

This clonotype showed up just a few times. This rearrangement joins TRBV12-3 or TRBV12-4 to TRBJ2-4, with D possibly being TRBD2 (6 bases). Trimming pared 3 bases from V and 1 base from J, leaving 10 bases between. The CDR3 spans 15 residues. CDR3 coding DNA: TGTGCCAGCAGTTTTGCGGGGTTGGCCAAAAACATTCAGTACTTC. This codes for CASSFAGLAKNIQYF.

The CDR3 is CATKPRGSETQYF. As DNA, the CDR3 is TGTGCCACCAAACCCAGGGGGTCCGAGACCCAGTACTTC. This rearrangement joins TRBV12-3 or TRBV12-4 to TRBJ2-5; 7 nucleotides agree with TRBD1. Trimming at V came to 10 bases and at J to 5 bases, leaving 10 bases not matched to a gene. The CDR3 has 13 residues.

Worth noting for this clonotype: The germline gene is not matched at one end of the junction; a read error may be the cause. CDR3 coding DNA: TGTGCCTGCAGCGAGGGGGGACGGACAGATACGCAGTATTTT. This translates into CACSEGGRTDTQYF. V gene TRBV7-6 combines with J gene TRBJ2-3; D may be TRBD1 or TRBD2 (6 bases each). The CDR3 spans 14 residues. The V gene's germline CDR1 is SGHVS and CDR2 FNYEAQ.

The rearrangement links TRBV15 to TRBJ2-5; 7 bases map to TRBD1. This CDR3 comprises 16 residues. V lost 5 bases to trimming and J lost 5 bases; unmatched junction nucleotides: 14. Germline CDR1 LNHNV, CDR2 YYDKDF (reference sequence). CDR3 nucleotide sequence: TGTGCCACCAGCGGAATCCAACAGAGGGGGCACGAGACCCAGTACTTC. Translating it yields CATSGIQQRGHETQYF.

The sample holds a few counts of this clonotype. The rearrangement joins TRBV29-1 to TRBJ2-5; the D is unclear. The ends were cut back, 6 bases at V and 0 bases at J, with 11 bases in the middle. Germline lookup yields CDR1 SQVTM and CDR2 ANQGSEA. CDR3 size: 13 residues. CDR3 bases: TGCAGCGTAAGGCCCTCGTACCAAGAGACCCAGTACTTC. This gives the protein CSVRPSYQETQYF. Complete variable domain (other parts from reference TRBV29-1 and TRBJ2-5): SAVISQKPSRDICQRGTSLTIQCQVDSQVTMMFWYRQQPGQSLTLIATANQGSEATYESGFVIDKFPISRPNLTFSTLTVSNMSPEDSSIYLCSVRPSYQETQYFGPGTRLLVL.

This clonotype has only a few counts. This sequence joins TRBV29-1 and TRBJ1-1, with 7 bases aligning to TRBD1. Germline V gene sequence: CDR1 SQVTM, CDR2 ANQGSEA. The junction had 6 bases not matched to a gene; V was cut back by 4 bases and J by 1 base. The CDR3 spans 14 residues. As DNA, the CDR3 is TGCAGCGTTGGGAATAGGGGGCAGAACACTGAAGCTTTCTTT. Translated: CSVGNRGQNTEAFF.

CDR3: CASTFSGPGVAYEQYF. Here the CDR3 DNA reads TGTGCCAGCACCTTCTCAGGTCCAGGGGTTGCCTACGAGCAGTACTTC. This rearrangement joins TRBV6-1 to TRBJ2-7; weak D call: TRBD1 (6 bases). Germline V CDR1 and CDR2: MNHNS, SASEGT. Deletions cut 7 bases from V and 2 bases from J, with 21 bases between. The CDR3 is 16 residues long.

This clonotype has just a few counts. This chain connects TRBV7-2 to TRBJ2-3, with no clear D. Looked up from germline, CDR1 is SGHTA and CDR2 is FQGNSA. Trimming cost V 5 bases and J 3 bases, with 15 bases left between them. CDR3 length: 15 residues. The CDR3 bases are TGTGCCAGCAGCCAGCCATTCCAGGCGACAGATACGCAGTATTTT. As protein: CASSQPFQATDTQYF.

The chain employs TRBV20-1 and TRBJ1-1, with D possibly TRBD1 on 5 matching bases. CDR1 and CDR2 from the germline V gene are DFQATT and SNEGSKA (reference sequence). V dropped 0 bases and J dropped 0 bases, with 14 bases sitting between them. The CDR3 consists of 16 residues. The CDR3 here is CSARDRRVYMNTEAFF. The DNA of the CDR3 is TGCAGTGCTAGAGATCGCAGGGTGTATATGAACACTGAAGCTTTCTTT.

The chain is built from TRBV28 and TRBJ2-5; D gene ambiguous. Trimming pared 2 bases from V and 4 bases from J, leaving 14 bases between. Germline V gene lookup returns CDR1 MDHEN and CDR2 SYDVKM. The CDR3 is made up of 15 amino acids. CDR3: CASSLNLARSETQYF. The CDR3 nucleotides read TGTGCCAGCAGTTTAAATCTGGCGCGGTCAGAGACCCAGTACTTC.

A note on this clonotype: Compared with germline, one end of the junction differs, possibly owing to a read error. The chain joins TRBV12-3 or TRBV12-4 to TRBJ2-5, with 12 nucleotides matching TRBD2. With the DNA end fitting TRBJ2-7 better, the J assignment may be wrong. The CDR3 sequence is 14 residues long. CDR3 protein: CASSLASGGVEQYF. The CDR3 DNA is TGCGCCAGCAGTTTGGCTAGCGGGGGGGTCGAGCAGTACTTC.

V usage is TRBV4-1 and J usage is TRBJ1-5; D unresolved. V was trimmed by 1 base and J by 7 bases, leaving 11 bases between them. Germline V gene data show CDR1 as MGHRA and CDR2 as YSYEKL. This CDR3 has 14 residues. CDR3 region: CASSQGSGKQPQHF. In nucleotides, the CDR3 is TGCGCCAGCAGCCAAGGGTCGGGGAAACAGCCCCAGCATTTT.

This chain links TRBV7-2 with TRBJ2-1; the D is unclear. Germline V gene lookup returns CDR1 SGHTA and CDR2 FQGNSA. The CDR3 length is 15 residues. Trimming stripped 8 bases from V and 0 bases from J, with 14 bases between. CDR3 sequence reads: CASVPFSTSYNEQFF. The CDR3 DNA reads TGTGCCAGCGTCCCCTTTTCAACCTCCTACAATGAGCAGTTCTTC.

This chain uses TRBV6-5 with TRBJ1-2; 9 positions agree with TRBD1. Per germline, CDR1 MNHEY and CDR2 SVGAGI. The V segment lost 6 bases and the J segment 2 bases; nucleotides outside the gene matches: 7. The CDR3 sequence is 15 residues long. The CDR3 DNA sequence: TGTGCCAGCAGAAAGGGACAGGGTGGGAACTATGGCTACACCTTC. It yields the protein CASRKGQGGNYGYTF.

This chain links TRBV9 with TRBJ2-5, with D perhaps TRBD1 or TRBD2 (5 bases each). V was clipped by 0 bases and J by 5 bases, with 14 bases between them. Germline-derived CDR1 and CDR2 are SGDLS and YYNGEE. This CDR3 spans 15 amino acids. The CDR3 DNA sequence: TGTGCCAGCAGCGTAGCTGGGACCACCGGGGAGACCCAGTACTTC. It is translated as CASSVAGTTGETQYF.

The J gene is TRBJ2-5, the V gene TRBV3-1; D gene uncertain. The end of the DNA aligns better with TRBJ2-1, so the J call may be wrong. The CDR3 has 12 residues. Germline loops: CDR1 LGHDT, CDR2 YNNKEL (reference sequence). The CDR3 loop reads CASSQAFNEQFF. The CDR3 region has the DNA TGTGCCAGCAGCCAAGCATTCAATGAGCAGTTCTTC.

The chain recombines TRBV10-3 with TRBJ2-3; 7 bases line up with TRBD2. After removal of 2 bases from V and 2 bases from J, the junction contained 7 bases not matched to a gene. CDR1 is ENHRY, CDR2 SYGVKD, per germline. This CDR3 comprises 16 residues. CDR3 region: CAISEQSGGLTDTQYF. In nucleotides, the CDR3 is TGTGCCATCAGTGAGCAGTCGGGGGGTCTCACAGATACGCAGTATTTT.

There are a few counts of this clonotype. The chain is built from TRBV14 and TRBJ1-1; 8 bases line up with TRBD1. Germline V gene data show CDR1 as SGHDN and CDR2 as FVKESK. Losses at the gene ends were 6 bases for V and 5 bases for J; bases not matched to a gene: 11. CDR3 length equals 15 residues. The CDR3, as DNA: TGTGCCAGCAGACGGTTTCAGGGGGCTGGGACTGAAGCTTTCTTT. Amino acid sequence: CASRRFQGAGTEAFF.

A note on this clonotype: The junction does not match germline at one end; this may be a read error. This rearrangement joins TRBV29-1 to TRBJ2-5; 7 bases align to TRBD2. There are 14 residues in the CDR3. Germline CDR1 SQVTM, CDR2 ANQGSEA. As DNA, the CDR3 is TGCAGCGGTGAAGATGGTGCGGGGGACGATAAGGAGTTCTTC. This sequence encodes CSGEDGAGDDKEFF.

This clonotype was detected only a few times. CDR3 nucleotide sequence: TGCAGTGCTAGAGCCAAGAGGGGGGCGGCCAACACCGGGGAGCTGTTTTTT. Its translation is CSARAKRGAANTGELFF. The rearrangement links TRBV20-1 to TRBJ2-2; D may match TRBD1 or TRBD2 (6 bases each). The germline CDR1 and CDR2 sequences are DFQATT and SNEGSKA (reference sequence). The CDR3 is 17 residues long. V lost 1 base and J 2 bases, leaving 17 bases between the germline ends.